This TCR beta chain was sequenced in a study of blood T cell repertoires in COVID-19. Original methodology: Using reference gene primer amplification, nucleated cell counts were estimated. The data were produced by immunoSEQ multiplex PCR, yet TCRdb's version contains in-frame clones alone and is incomplete. V and J calls and clone size are given by that table; D and trimming were obtained from the DNA. The data show 45,000 to 55,000 clones, around 88% seen once. This CDR3 has 17 residues. The germline V gene encodes CDR1 SGHRS and CDR2 YFSETQ. The V end lost 3 bases, the J end lost 4 bases, and 19 bases lay between the germline ends.

This TCR came from a woman of 80 years or more with acute or convalescent COVID-19. V gene TRBV5-1 combines with J gene TRBJ2-2; D possibly corresponds to TRBD1 (7 bases). Sequencing used peripheral blood. The CDR3 loop reads CASSYPGSGQVTGELFF. CDR3 DNA: TGCGCCAGCAGCTACCCCGGTAGCGGACAGGTCACCGGGGAGCTGTTTTTT.